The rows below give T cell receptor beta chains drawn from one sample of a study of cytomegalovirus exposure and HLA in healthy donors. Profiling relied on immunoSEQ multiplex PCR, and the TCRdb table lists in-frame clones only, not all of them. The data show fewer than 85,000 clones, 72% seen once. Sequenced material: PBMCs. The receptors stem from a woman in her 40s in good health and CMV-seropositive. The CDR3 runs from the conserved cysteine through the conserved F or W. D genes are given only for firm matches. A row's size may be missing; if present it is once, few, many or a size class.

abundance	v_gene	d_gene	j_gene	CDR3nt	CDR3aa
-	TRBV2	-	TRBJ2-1	TGTGCCAGCAGTGAGCCTCCTAGTGAGCAGTTCTTC	CASSEPPSEQFF
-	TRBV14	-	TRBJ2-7	TGTGCCAGCAGCCATTCCTCTGAGGGTTGGACTTTAACCTCCTACGAGCAGTACTTC	CASSHSSEGWTLTSYEQYF
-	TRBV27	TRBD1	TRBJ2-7	TGTGCCAGCTATCCTTACAAGGGACAGGAGATCCACGAGCAGTACTTC	CASYPYKGQEIHEQYF
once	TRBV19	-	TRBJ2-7	TGTGCCAGTAGTATAAACGTTCCCGCTACGGAGCAGTACTTC	CASSINVPATEQYF
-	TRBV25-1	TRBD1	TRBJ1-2	TGTGCCAGCAGCCTAACCGGAGGGGGCGGATTAAACTATGGCTACACCTTC	CASSLTGGGGLNYGYTF
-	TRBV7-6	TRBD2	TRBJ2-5	TGTGCCAGCAGCTCACCAACGAGCGGGGGGGCGGAGACCCAGTACTTC	CASSSPTSGGAETQYF
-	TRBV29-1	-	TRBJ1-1	TGCAGCGCCGGAGAGGGAGACAACACTGAAGCTTTCTTT	CSAGEGDNTEAFF
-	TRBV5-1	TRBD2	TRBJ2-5	TGCGCCAGCAGCCCACTAGCGGGGGAACCAGGGGCCCAGTACTTC	CASSPLAGEPGAQYF
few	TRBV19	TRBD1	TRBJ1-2	TGTGCCAGTAGCCCACAGGGGGGAGACTATGGCTACACCTTC	CASSPQGGDYGYTF
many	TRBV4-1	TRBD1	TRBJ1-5	TGCGCCAGCAGCCAATTCGGGACAGGGGATCAGCCCCAGCATTTT	CASSQFGTGDQPQHF
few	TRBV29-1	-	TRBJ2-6	TGCAGCGTTGGTGCAGGGCGCTCTGGGGCCAACGTCCTGACTTTC	CSVGAGRSGANVLTF
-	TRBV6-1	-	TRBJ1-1	TGTGCCAGCGGGGGGAGGCAGGGTGCCACTGAAGCTTTCTTT	CASGGRQGATEAFF
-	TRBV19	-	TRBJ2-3	TGTGCCACCAGGGACTTCCTCACAGATACGCAGTATTTT	CATRDFLTDTQYF
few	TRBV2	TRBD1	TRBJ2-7	TGTGCCAGCAGCCCGGGACAGGGAAGTTGGGAGCAGTACTTC	CASSPGQGSWEQYF
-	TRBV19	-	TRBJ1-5	TGTGCCAGTAGCCGCATAGCAATGGGCAATCAGCCCCAGCATTTT	CASSRIAMGNQPQHF
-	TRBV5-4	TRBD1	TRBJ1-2	TGTGCCAGCAGCTCCAGGACAGGGCAATATGGCTACACCTTC	CASSSRTGQYGYTF
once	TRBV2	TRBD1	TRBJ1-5	TGTGCCAGCAGGGGGACAGAGAATCAGCCCCAGCATTTT	CASRGTENQPQHF
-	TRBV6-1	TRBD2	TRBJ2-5	TGTGCCAGCAGTGACCTAGCGGGGGGGCAGGAGACCCAGTACTTC	CASSDLAGGQETQYF
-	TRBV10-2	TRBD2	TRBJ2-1	TGCGCCAGCGCTCTATTAGCGGGGGGGTACAATGAGCAGTTCTTC	CASALLAGGYNEQFF
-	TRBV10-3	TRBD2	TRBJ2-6	TGTGCCATCAGTGACTATCGGCTAGCGGGGGGGTCTGGGGCCAACGTCCTGACTTTC	CAISDYRLAGGSGANVLTF
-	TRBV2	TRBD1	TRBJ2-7	TGTGCCAGCAAGGGACAGGGCTTAGGCGAGCAGTACTTC	CASKGQGLGEQYF
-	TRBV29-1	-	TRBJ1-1	TGCAGCGTTGATATAACGCGGATGAACACTGAAGCTTTCTTT	CSVDITRMNTEAFF
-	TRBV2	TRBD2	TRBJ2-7	TGTGCCAGCAGTCTAGCGGGACCCCCTTACGAGCAGTACTTC	CASSLAGPPYEQYF
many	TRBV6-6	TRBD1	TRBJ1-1	TGTGCCAGCAGAACCGAGGGGGCGCCGGGCGCTGAAGCTTTCTTT	CASRTEGAPGAEAFF
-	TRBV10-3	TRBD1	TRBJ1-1	TGTGCCACCAGTCGGGACAGCAGTGTAGCAACAGAAGCTTTCTTT	CATSRDSSVATEAFF
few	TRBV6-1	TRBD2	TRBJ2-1	TGTGCCAGCAGTGGGACTAGCGGGGGGGCTTTTCCCTACAATGAGCAGTTCTTC	CASSGTSGGAFPYNEQFF
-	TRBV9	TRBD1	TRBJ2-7	TGTGCCAGCAGCCGGGACAGGGTTTCGTACGAGCAGTACTTC	CASSRDRVSYEQYF
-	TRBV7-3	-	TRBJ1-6	TGTGCCAGCAGCTTCCGGGGGGCCCATTATAATTCACCCCTCCACTTT	CASSFRGAHYNSPLHF
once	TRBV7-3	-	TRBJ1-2	TGTGCCAGCAGCTTAGGAGGGGTCGATGGTACATACTATGGCTACACCTTC	CASSLGGVDGTYYGYTF
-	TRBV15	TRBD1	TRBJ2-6	TGTGCCACCAGCAGAGGCGACAGGGGTTCCGGGGCCAACGTCCTGACTTTC	CATSRGDRGSGANVLTF
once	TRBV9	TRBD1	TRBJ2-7	TGTGCCAGCAGCCGGGGACAGAGAGCCTACGAGCAGTACTTC	CASSRGQRAYEQYF
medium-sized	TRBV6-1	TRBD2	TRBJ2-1	TGTGCCAGCAGTGCCAGCGGGGGAGGCTCCTACAATGAGCAGTTCTTC	CASSASGGGSYNEQFF
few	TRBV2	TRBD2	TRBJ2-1	TGTGCCAGCACGCTGGAGCGGGGGTCCGAGCAGTTCTTC	CASTLERGSEQFF
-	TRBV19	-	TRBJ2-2	TGTGCCAGTATGGGGCCAGAAAACACCGGGGAGCTGTTTTTT	CASMGPENTGELFF